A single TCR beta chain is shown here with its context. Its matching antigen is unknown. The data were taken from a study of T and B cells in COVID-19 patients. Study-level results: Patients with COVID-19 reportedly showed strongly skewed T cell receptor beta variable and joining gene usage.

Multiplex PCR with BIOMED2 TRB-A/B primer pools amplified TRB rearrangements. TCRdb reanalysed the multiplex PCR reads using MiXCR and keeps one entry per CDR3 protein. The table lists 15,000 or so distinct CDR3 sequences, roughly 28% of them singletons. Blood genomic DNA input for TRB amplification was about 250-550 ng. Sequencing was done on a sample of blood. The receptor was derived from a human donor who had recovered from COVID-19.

DNA of the CDR3: TGTGCCAGCAGTCGGGACCGCGGAAACACCATATATTTT. The encoded protein is CASSRDRGNTIYF. The rearrangement joins TRBV5-6 to TRBJ1-3, with D possibly being TRBD1 (5 bases). The V end was cut by 5 bases, the J end by 4 bases, with 10 bases between. CDR1 SGHDT and CDR2 YYEEEE come from the germline V gene. The CDR3 totals 13 residues.